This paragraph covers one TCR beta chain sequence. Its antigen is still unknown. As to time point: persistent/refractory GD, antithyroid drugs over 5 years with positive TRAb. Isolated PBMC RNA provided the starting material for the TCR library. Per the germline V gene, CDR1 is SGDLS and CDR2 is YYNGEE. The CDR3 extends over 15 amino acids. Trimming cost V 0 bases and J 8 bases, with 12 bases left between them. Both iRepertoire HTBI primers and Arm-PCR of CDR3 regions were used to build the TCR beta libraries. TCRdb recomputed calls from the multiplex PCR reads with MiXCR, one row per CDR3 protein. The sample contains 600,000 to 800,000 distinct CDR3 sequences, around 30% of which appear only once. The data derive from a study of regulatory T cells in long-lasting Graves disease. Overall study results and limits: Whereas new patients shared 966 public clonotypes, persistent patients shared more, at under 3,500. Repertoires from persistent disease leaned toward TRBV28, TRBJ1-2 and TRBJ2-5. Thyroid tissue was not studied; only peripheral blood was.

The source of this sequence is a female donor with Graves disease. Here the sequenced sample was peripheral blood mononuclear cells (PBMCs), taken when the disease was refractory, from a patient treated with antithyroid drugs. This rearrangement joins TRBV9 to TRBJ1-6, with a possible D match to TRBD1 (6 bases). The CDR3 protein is CASSVGRGGDSPLHF. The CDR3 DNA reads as TGTGCCAGCAGCGTAGGAAGGGGGGGGGATTCACCCCTCCACTTT.